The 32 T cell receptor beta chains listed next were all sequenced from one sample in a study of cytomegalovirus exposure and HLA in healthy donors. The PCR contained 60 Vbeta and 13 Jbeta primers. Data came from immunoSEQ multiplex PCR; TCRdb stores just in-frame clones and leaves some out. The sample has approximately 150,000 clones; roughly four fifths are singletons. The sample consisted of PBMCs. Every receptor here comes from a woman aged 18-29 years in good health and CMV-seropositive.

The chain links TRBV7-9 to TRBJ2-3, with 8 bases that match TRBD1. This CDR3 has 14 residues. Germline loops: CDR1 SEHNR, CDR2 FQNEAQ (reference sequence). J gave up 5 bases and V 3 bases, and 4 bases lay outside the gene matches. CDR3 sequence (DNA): TGTGCCAGCAGCTTCAGGGGGCGCGAAGATACGCAGTATTTT. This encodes CASSFRGREDTQYF.

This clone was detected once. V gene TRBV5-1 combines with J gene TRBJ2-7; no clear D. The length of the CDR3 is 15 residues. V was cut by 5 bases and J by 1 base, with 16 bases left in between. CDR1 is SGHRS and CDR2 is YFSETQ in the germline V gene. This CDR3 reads CASRWADDVSYEQYF. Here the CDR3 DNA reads TGCGCCAGCAGGTGGGCAGACGACGTTTCCTACGAGCAGTACTTC. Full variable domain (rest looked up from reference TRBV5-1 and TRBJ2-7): KAGVTQTPRYLIKTRGQQVTLSCSPISGHRSVSWYQQTPGQGLQFLFEYFSETQRNKGNFPGRFSGRQFSNSRSEMNVSTLELGDSALYLCASRWADDVSYEQYFGPGTRLTVT.

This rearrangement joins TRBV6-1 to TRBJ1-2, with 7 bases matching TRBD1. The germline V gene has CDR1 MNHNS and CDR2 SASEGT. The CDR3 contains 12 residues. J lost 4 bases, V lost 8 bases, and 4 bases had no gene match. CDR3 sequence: CASVTGTYGYTF. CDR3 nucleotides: TGTGCCAGCGTGACAGGGACCTATGGCTACACCTTC.

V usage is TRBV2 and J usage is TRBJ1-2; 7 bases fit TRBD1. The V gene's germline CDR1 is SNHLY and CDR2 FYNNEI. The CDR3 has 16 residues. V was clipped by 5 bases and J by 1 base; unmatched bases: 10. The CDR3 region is CASSSQGLGVNYGYTF. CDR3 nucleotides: TGTGCCAGCAGTTCACAGGGGTTAGGGGTTAACTATGGCTACACCTTC.

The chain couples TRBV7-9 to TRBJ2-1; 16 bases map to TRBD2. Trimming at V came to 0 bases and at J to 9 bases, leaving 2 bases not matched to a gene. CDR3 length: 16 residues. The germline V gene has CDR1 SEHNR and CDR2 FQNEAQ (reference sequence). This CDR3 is CASSLAGTSGGGEQFF. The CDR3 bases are TGTGCCAGCAGCTTAGCCGGGACTAGCGGGGGGGGTGAGCAGTTCTTC.

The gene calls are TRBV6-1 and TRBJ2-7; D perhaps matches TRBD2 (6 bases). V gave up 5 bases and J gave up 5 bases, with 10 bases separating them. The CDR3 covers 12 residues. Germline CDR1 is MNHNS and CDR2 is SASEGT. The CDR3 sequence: CASSQDYDEQYF. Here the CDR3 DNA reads TGTGCCAGCAGTCAGGACTATGACGAGCAGTACTTC.

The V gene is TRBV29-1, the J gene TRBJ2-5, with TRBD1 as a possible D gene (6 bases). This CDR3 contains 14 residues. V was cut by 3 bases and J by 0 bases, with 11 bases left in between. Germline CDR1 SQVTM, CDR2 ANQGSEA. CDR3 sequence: CSVEGASYQETQYF. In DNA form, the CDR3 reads TGCAGCGTTGAGGGGGCCTCGTACCAAGAGACCCAGTACTTC. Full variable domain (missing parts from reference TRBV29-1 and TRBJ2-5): SAVISQKPSRDICQRGTSLTIQCQVDSQVTMMFWYRQQPGQSLTLIATANQGSEATYESGFVIDKFPISRPNLTFSTLTVSNMSPEDSSIYLCSVEGASYQETQYFGPGTRLLVL.

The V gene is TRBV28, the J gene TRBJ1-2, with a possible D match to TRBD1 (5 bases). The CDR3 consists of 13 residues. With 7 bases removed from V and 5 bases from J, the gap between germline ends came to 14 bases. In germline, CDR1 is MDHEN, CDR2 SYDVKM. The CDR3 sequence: CASKLTAPYGYTF. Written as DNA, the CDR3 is TGTGCCAGCAAACTGACAGCTCCATATGGCTACACCTTC.

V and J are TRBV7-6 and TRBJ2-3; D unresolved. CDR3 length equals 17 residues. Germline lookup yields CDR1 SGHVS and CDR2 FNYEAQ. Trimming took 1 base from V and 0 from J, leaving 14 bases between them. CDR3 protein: CASSLVPTTRSTDTQYF. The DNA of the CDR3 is TGTGCCAGCAGCTTAGTTCCCACGACAAGAAGCACAGATACGCAGTATTTT.

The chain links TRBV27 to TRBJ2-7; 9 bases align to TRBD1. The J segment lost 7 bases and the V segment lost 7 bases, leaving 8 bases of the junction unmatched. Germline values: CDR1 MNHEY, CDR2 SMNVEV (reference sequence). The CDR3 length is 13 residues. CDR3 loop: CASNTGGNGEQYF. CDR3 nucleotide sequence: TGTGCCAGCAACACAGGGGGCAATGGGGAGCAGTACTTC.

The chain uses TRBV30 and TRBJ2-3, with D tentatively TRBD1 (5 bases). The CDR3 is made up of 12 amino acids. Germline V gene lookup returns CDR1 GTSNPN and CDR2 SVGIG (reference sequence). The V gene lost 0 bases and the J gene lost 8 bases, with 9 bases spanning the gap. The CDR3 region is CAWSVDQGTQYF. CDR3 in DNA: TGTGCCTGGAGTGTAGATCAGGGTACGCAGTATTTT.

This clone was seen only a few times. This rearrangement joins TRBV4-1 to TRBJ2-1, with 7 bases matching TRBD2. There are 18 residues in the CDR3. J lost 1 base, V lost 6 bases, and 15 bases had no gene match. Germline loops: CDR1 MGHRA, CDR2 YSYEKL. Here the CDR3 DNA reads TGCGCCAGCAGACGACCCGGGGGGAGCCTGTCTTCCTACAATGAGCAGTTCTTC. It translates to CASRRPGGSLSSYNEQFF.

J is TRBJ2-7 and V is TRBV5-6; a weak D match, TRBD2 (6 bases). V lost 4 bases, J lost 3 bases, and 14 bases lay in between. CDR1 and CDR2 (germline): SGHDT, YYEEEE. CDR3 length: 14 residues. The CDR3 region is CASSIGTRHYEQYF. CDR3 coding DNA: TGTGCCAGCAGCATCGGGACTCGCCACTACGAGCAGTACTTC. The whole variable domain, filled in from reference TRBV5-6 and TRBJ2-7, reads DAGVTQSPTHLIKTRGQQVTLRCSPKSGHDTVSWYQQALGQGPQFIFQYYEEEERQRGNFPDRFSGHQFPNYSSELNVNALLLGDSALYLCASSIGTRHYEQYFGPGTRLTVT.

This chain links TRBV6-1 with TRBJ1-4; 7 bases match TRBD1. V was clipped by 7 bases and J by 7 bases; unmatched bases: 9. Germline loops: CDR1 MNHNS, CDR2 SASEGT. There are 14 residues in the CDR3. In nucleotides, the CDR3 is TGTGCCAGCAAAGTCACAGGGGATAGTGAAAAACTGTTTTTT. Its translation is CASKVTGDSEKLFF.

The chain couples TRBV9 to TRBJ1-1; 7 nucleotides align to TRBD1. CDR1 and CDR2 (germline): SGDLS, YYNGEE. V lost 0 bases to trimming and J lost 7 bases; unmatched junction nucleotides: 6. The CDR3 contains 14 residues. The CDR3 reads CASSVDGQEYEAFF. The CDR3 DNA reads TGTGCCAGCAGCGTAGATGGACAGGAGTATGAAGCTTTCTTT. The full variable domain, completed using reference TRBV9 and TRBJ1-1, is DSGVTQTPKHLITATGQRVTLRCSPRSGDLSVYWYQQSLDQGLQFLIQYYNGEERAKGNILERFSAQQFPDLHSELNLSSLELGDSALYFCASSVDGQEYEAFFGQGTRLTVV.

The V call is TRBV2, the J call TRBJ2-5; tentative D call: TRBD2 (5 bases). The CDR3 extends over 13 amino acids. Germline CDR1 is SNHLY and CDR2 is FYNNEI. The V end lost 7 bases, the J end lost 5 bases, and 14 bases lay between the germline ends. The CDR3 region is CASTLSRGETQYF. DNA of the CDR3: TGTGCCAGCACCCTCAGCCGAGGGGAGACCCAGTACTTC.

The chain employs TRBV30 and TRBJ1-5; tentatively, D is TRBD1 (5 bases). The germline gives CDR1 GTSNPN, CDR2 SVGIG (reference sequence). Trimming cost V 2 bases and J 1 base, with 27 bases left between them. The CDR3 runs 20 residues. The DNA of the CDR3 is TGTGCCTGGAGTCGTGTGGAGTCGTTTCGGGGGTCCGAGAGCAATCAGCCCCAGCATTTT. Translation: CAWSRVESFRGSESNQPQHF. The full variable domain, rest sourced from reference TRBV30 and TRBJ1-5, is SQTIHQWPATLVQPVGSPLSLECTVEGTSNPNLYWYRQAAGRGLQLLFYSVGIGQISSEVPQNLSASRPQDRQFILSSKKLLLSDSGFYLCAWSRVESFRGSESNQPQHFGDGTRLSIL.

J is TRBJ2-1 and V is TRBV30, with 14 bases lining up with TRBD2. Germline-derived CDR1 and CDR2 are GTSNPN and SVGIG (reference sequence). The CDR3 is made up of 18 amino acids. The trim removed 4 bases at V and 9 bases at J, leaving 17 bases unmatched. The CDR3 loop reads CAWKRPIPGLAGESEQFF. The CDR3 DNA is TGTGCCTGGAAGCGTCCGATACCGGGACTAGCGGGGGAGAGTGAGCAGTTCTTC.

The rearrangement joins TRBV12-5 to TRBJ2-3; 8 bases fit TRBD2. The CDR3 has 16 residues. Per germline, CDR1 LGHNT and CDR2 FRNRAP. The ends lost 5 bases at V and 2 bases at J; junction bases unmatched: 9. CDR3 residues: CASGPGTSGLTDTQYF. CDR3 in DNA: TGTGCTAGTGGTCCGGGCACTAGCGGACTCACAGATACGCAGTATTTT.

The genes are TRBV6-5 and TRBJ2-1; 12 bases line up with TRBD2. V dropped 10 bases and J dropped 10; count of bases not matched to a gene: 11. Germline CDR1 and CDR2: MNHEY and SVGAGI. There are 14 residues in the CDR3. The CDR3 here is CATKASGGAREQFF. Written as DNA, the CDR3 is TGTGCCACCAAAGCTAGCGGGGGGGCCCGGGAGCAGTTCTTC.

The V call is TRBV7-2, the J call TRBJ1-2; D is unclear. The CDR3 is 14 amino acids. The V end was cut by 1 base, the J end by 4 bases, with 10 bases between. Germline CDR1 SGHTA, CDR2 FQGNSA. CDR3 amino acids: CASSLVGPSYGYTF. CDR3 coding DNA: TGTGCCAGCAGCTTAGTTGGTCCTAGCTATGGCTACACCTTC.

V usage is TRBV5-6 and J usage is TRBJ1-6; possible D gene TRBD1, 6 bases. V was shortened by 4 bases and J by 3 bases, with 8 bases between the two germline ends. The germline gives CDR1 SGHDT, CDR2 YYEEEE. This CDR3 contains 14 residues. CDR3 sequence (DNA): TGTGCCAGCAGCGAGGACAGCTATAATTCACCCCTCCACTTT. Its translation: CASSEDSYNSPLHF.

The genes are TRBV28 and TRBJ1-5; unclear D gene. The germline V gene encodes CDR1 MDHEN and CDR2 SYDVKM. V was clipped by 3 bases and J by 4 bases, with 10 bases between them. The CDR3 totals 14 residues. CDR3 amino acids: CASSLRSVNQPQHF. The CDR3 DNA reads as TGTGCCAGCAGTTTGCGAAGTGTAAATCAGCCCCAGCATTTT.

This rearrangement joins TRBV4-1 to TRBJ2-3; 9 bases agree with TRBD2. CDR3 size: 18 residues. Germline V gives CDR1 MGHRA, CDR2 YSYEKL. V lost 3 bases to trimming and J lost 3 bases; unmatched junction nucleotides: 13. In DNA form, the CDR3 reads TGCGCCAGCAGCCAGGGGGGGGGCGGGGGGGCCAGGACAGATACGCAGTATTTT. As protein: CASSQGGGGGARTDTQYF.

CDR3 in amino acids: CASSLTGNQPQHF. The CDR3 nucleotides are TGTGCCAGCAGTCTGACAGGTAATCAGCCCCAGCATTTT. This chain uses TRBV6-5 with TRBJ1-5, with a possible D match to TRBD1 (6 bases). The ends were cut back, 5 bases at V and 4 bases at J, with 9 bases in the middle. The CDR3 has 13 residues. Germline loops: CDR1 MNHEY, CDR2 SVGAGI.

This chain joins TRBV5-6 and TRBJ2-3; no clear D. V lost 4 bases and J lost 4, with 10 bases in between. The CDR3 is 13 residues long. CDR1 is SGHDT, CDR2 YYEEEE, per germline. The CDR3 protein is CASSPTLADTQYF. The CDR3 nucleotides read TGTGCCAGCAGCCCTACTTTAGCAGATACGCAGTATTTT.

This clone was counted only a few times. Written as DNA, the CDR3 is TGCGCCAGCAGCCAAGGAAGCAGTGGTCTAGGTAACTATGGCTACACCTTC. Residues: CASSQGSSGLGNYGYTF. The chain is built from TRBV4-1 and TRBJ1-2; D not certain. Trimming took off 1 base at V and 1 base at J, with 16 bases between the two ends. Germline V gene data show CDR1 as MGHRA and CDR2 as YSYEKL. This CDR3 is 17 amino acids long.

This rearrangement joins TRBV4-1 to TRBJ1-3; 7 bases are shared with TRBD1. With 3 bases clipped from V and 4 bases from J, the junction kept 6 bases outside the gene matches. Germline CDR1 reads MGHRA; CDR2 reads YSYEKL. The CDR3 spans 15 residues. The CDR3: CASSQRGLAGNTIYF. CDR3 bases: TGCGCCAGCAGCCAGAGGGGGCTAGCAGGAAACACCATATATTTT.

CDR3 region: CASSQARQGHEQYF. The DNA for the CDR3 is TGTGCCAGCAGCCAAGCGCGGCAGGGTCACGAGCAGTACTTC. The rearrangement joins TRBV4-2 to TRBJ2-7; perhaps TRBD1 as D (5 bases). This CDR3 region has 14 residues. Germline-derived CDR1 and CDR2 are LGHNA and YNFKEQ. The ends were cut back, 1 base at V and 5 bases at J, with 12 bases in the middle.

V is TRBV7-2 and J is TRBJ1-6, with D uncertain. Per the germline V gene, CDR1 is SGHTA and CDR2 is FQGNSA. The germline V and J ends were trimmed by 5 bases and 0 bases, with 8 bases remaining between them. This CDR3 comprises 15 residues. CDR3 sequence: CASSPKSSYNSPLHF. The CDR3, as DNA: TGTGCCAGCAGCCCTAAGAGCTCCTATAATTCACCCCTCCACTTT.

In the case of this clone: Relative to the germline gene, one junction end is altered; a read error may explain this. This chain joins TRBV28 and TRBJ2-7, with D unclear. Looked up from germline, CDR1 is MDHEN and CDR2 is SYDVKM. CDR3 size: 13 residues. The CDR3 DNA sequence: TGTGCCACCCTGAATGCGGTCTCCGACGAGCAGTACTTC. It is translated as CATLNAVSDEQYF.

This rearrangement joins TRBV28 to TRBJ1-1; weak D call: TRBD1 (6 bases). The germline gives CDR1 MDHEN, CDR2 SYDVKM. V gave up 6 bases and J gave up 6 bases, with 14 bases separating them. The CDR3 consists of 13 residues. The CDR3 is CASSRQVLAEAFF. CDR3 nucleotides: TGTGCCAGCAGCAGACAGGTCCTGGCTGAAGCTTTCTTT.